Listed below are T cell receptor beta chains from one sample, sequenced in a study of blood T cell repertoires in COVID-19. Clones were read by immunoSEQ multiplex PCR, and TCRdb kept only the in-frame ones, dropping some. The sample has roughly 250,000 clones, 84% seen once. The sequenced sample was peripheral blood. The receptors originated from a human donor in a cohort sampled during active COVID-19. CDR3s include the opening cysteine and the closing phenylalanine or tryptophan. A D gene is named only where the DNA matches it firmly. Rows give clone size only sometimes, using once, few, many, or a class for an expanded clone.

CDR3aa: CASSARGRTEAFF; CDR3nt: TGCGCCAGCAGTGCCAGGGGGAGGACTGAAGCTTTCTTT; abundance: NA; j_gene: TRBJ1-1; len: 13; d_gene: TRBD1; v_gene: TRBV10-1
CDR3aa: CASTLRWGEGVEQFF; CDR3nt: TGTGCCAGCACCCTACGGTGGGGAGAGGGGGTTGAGCAGTTCTTC; abundance: NA; j_gene: TRBJ2-1; len: 15; d_gene: NA; v_gene: TRBV6-5
CDR3aa: CASSLQYRDTGNTIYF; CDR3nt: TGTGCCAGCAGCCTACAGTACAGAGATACTGGAAACACCATATATTTT; abundance: NA; j_gene: TRBJ1-3; len: 16; d_gene: NA; v_gene: TRBV7-8
CDR3aa: CASSQDSVHYEQYF; CDR3nt: TGTGCCAGCAGCCAAGATTCAGTACACTACGAGCAGTACTTC; abundance: NA; j_gene: TRBJ2-7; len: 14; d_gene: NA; v_gene: TRBV3-1/TRBV3-2
CDR3aa: CASRYSDTEAFF; CDR3nt: TGTGCCAGCAGATACAGCGACACTGAAGCTTTCTTT; abundance: NA; j_gene: TRBJ1-1; len: 12; d_gene: NA; v_gene: TRBV6-5
CDR3aa: CASSTGVQGKAFF; CDR3nt: TGTGCCAGCAGCACTGGGGTCCAGGGAAAAGCTTTCTTT; abundance: NA; j_gene: TRBJ1-1; len: 13; d_gene: NA; v_gene: TRBV5-6
CDR3aa: CASSLQGLESYGYTF; CDR3nt: TGTGCCAGCAGTTTACAGGGGCTCGAATCCTATGGCTACACCTTC; abundance: NA; j_gene: TRBJ1-2; len: 15; d_gene: TRBD1; v_gene: TRBV5-6
CDR3aa: CASRTGVVEQYF; CDR3nt: TGTGCCAGCCGGACAGGGGTGGTCGAGCAGTACTTC; abundance: NA; j_gene: TRBJ2-7; len: 12; d_gene: TRBD1; v_gene: TRBV28
CDR3aa: CASSQDMDSEGYTF; CDR3nt: TGTGCCAGCAGCCAAGATATGGACAGCGAAGGCTACACCTTC; abundance: once; j_gene: TRBJ1-2; len: 14; d_gene: NA; v_gene: TRBV14
CDR3aa: CASSLNGQGSEQFF; CDR3nt: TGTGCCAGCAGCCTGAACGGACAGGGGAGTGAGCAGTTCTTC; abundance: NA; j_gene: TRBJ2-1; len: 14; d_gene: TRBD1; v_gene: TRBV5-6
CDR3aa: CASSQEVSRTGSTDTQYF; CDR3nt: TGTGCCAGCAGCCAAGAGGTATCGCGGACAGGAAGCACAGATACGCAGTATTTT; abundance: NA; j_gene: TRBJ2-3; len: 18; d_gene: TRBD1; v_gene: TRBV3-1/TRBV3-2
CDR3aa: CASSESVISGNTIYF; CDR3nt: TGTGCCAGCAGTGAGTCGGTAATCTCTGGAAACACCATATATTTT; abundance: few; j_gene: TRBJ1-3; len: 15; d_gene: NA; v_gene: TRBV6-1
CDR3aa: CASGLDFGQRSTDTQYF; CDR3nt: TGTGCTAGTGGTTTAGACTTCGGACAGAGAAGCACAGATACGCAGTATTTT; abundance: NA; j_gene: TRBJ2-3; len: 17; d_gene: NA; v_gene: TRBV12-5
CDR3aa: CASSLMVRGRSSYEQYF; CDR3nt: TGCGCCAGCAGCTTGATGGTACGCGGGAGGTCCTCCTACGAGCAGTACTTC; abundance: NA; j_gene: TRBJ2-7; len: 17; d_gene: TRBD2; v_gene: TRBV5-1
CDR3aa: CASSLVGRGPLLNTEAFF; CDR3nt: TGCGCCAGCAGCTTGGTGGGCAGGGGCCCGTTATTGAACACTGAAGCTTTCTTT; abundance: NA; j_gene: TRBJ1-1; len: 18; d_gene: NA; v_gene: TRBV5-1
CDR3aa: CASSQNRADTQYF; CDR3nt: TGCGCCAGCAGCCAGAACAGGGCAGATACGCAGTATTTT; abundance: once; j_gene: TRBJ2-3; len: 13; d_gene: NA; v_gene: TRBV4-3
CDR3aa: CASSEALAENYGYTF; CDR3nt: TGTGCCAGCAGTGAAGCGCTTGCAGAAAACTATGGCTACACCTTC; abundance: NA; j_gene: TRBJ1-2; len: 15; d_gene: NA; v_gene: TRBV2
CDR3aa: CASSLSAGGDYGYTF; CDR3nt: TGTGCCAGCAGTTTATCGGCAGGGGGCGACTATGGCTACACCTTC; abundance: NA; j_gene: TRBJ1-2; len: 15; d_gene: TRBD1; v_gene: TRBV28
CDR3aa: CASSQPGQGYNEQFF; CDR3nt: TGCGCCAGCAGCCAACCGGGACAGGGATACAATGAGCAGTTCTTC; abundance: few; j_gene: TRBJ2-1; len: 15; d_gene: TRBD1; v_gene: TRBV4-1
CDR3aa: CASRPSGIMTYNEQFF; CDR3nt: TGTGCCAGTAGGCCATCGGGTATAATGACCTACAATGAGCAGTTCTTC; abundance: NA; j_gene: TRBJ2-1; len: 16; d_gene: NA; v_gene: TRBV19
CDR3aa: CASSLRSTGNIYEQYF; CDR3nt: TGTGCCAGCAGTTTACGGTCCACGGGGAACATCTACGAGCAGTACTTC; abundance: NA; j_gene: TRBJ2-7; len: 16; d_gene: NA; v_gene: TRBV28
CDR3aa: CASSPQRTGHYGYTF; CDR3nt: TGTGCCAGTAGTCCCCAAAGGACAGGGCACTATGGCTACACCTTC; abundance: once; j_gene: TRBJ1-2; len: 15; d_gene: TRBD1; v_gene: TRBV19
CDR3aa: CASSQEGTGASPLHF; CDR3nt: TGCGCCAGCAGCCAAGAGGGGACAGGGGCTTCACCCCTCCACTTT; abundance: few; j_gene: TRBJ1-6; len: 15; d_gene: TRBD1; v_gene: TRBV4-1
CDR3aa: CASRTQQGLSYNEQFF; CDR3nt: TGTGCCAGCAGAACCCAACAGGGTTTATCCTACAATGAGCAGTTCTTC; abundance: NA; j_gene: TRBJ2-1; len: 16; d_gene: NA; v_gene: TRBV6-6
CDR3aa: CATSLRQNSNSPLHF; CDR3nt: TGTGCCACCAGCTTACGACAGAACTCCAATTCACCCCTCCACTTT; abundance: NA; j_gene: TRBJ1-6; len: 15; d_gene: NA; v_gene: TRBV15
CDR3aa: CASSLGLLSYEQYF; CDR3nt: TGTGCCAGCAGCTTGGGACTTCTTTCCTACGAGCAGTACTTC; abundance: NA; j_gene: TRBJ2-7; len: 14; d_gene: NA; v_gene: TRBV9
CDR3aa: CASSDGGFSNYGYTF; CDR3nt: TGTGCCAGCAGCGACGGGGGGTTTTCTAACTATGGCTACACCTTC; abundance: NA; j_gene: TRBJ1-2; len: 15; d_gene: NA; v_gene: TRBV5-5
CDR3aa: CASSLGAGAPPNNSPLHF; CDR3nt: TGTGCCAGCAGCTTAGGGGCGGGAGCCCCCCCTAATAATTCACCCCTCCACTTT; abundance: NA; j_gene: TRBJ1-6; len: 18; d_gene: NA; v_gene: TRBV7-2
CDR3aa: CASRGGVGSDTQYF; CDR3nt: TGCGCCAGCAGAGGGGGAGTTGGGTCGGATACGCAGTATTTT; abundance: NA; j_gene: TRBJ2-3; len: 14; d_gene: NA; v_gene: TRBV5-1
CDR3aa: CARSLAVGFQSWGPTTYEQYF; CDR3nt: TGTGCCAGAAGCTTGGCAGTAGGCTTTCAAAGTTGGGGCCCAACAACCTACGAGCAGTACTTC; abundance: NA; j_gene: TRBJ2-7; len: 21; d_gene: NA; v_gene: TRBV5-3